This entry features one TCR beta chain sequence. CDR3 and TCR beta VDJ profiling relied on a genomic DNA template. One entry per CDR3 protein, called by TCRdb with MiXCR from the reads. The table shows more than 250,000 distinct CDR3 sequences, with 82% occurring only once. Germline lookup yields CDR1 SEHNR and CDR2 FQNEAQ (reference sequence). This CDR3 is built from 13 residues. The data were obtained in a study of CD8+CD57+ T cells in acquired aplastic anemia. Patients who underwent sequencing had shown CD8+CD57+ cell expansion by flow cytometry. Patients, without exception, had severe acquired aplastic anemia.

The V and J genes are TRBV7-9 and TRBJ2-3; 7 positions agree with TRBD1. The J call may be wrong; the DNA end is better matched by TRBJ2-7. Sequenced sample: sorted CD4+, CD8+, or CD8+CD57+ T cells (not recorded which) from PBMCs. This clonotype was sampled from a human donor with aplastic anemia. The CDR3 DNA is TGTGCCAGCAGCTTCGGGACAGCAGATGAGCAGTACTTC. Its protein is CASSFGTADEQYF.